Detailed here is one T cell receptor beta chain. At the DNA level, this CDR3 is encoded by other sequences in the same sample as well. In the authors' workflow: Amplification with reference gene primers provided the estimates of nucleated cell counts. Using immunoSEQ multiplex PCR, the repertoire was profiled, and TCRdb retains in-frame clones only, with some absent. V and J calls and clone size are as listed in that table; D and trimming were resolved from the DNA. The data contain a few hundred thousand clones, approximately 90% of them singletons. CDR1 is GTSNPN and CDR2 is SVGIG in the germline V gene (reference sequence). V dropped 0 bases and J dropped 1 base, with 6 bases sitting between them. This CDR3 is 13 amino acids long. This sample is part of a study of blood T cell repertoires in COVID-19. Study overall: PBMCs, B-cell-depleted T cells, or T cells provided the cDNA or gDNA that made up the material.

It was during active infection that Seattle patients were enrolled and then longitudinally followed. This clonotype originated in a woman aged 50 to 65 with COVID-19, enrolled during active disease. Sequencing input: peripheral blood. The chain recombines TRBV30 with TRBJ1-1; a possible D gene is TRBD1 (6 bases). The CDR3 bases are TGTGCCTGGAGTGTACAGGGGAACACTGAAGCTTTCTTT. Its protein product is CAWSVQGNTEAFF. Drawing the rest from reference TRBV30 and TRBJ1-1, the complete variable domain is SQTIHQWPATLVQPVGSPLSLECTVEGTSNPNLYWYRQAAGRGLQLLFYSVGIGQISSEVPQNLSASRPQDRQFILSSKKLLLSDSGFYLCAWSVQGNTEAFFGQGTRLTVV.